The 14 T cell receptor beta chains below were found in one sample sequenced in a study of T cells in Graves' hyperthyroidism and ophthalmopathy. It was RNA transcripts that yielded the amplified TCR beta CDR3 regions. HTBI primers were the set used in a first-round RT-PCR of the TCR CDR3. One entry per CDR3 protein, called by TCRdb with MiXCR from the multiplex PCR reads. This sample has about 570,000 distinct CDR3 sequences, with 35% to 55% found just once. Sequenced: peripheral blood or thyroid tissue (not recorded which). The receptor set was obtained from an adult woman with Graves' disease, either hyperthyroidism or ophthalmopathy (not recorded which).

The rearrangement uses TRBV7-8 and TRBJ1-5; a weak D match, TRBD1 (6 bases). CDR1 SGHVS and CDR2 FQNEAQ come from the germline V gene. Trimming removed 1 base from V and 11 bases from J, with 24 bases in between. The CDR3 is 17 amino acids. As DNA, the CDR3 is TGTGCCAGCAGCTTAGTATTGGGGGACAAGCGGCAAGAGACCCAGCATTTT. This encodes CASSLVLGDKRQETQHF.

This sequence joins TRBV7-9 and TRBJ1-6, with D maybe TRBD1 (6 bases). From germline, CDR1 is SEHNR and CDR2 FQNEAQ (reference sequence). CDR3 length equals 15 residues. Trimming took off 4 bases at V and 8 bases at J, with 15 bases between the two ends. The CDR3 DNA follows: TGTGCCAGCAGCTCCGAAGTCAGGGGTGATTCACCCCTCCACTTT. Protein sequence: CASSSEVRGDSPLHF.

This clonotype was observed a single time. The CDR3, as DNA: TGCAGCGTTGAAGGCCCGGGACAGGGGATTCCCTACGAGCAGTACTTC. Translation: CSVEGPGQGIPYEQYF. This chain joins TRBV29-1 and TRBJ2-7; 10 nucleotides agree with TRBD1. This CDR3 has 16 amino acids. Trimming removed 1 base from V and 2 bases from J; junction bases left unmatched: 8. Germline V gene data show CDR1 as SQVTM and CDR2 as ANQGSEA.

This rearrangement joins TRBV29-1 to TRBJ2-7; possible D gene TRBD1, 6 bases. Germline CDR1 and CDR2: SQVTM and ANQGSEA. The germline V and J ends were trimmed by 6 bases and 3 bases, with 12 bases remaining between them. The CDR3 contains 12 residues. CDR3 bases: TGCAGCGTAACGGGACACCTCTACGAGCAGTACTTC. This encodes CSVTGHLYEQYF.

The rearrangement joins TRBV28 to TRBJ1-5; D gene unclear. The germline gives CDR1 MDHEN, CDR2 SYDVKM. The CDR3 runs to 15 residues. The germline V and J ends were trimmed by 5 bases and 1 base, with 12 bases remaining between them. CDR3 in amino acids: CASSPRRLSNQPQHF. The CDR3 nucleotides are TGTGCCAGCAGTCCCCGTCGACTGAGCAATCAGCCCCAGCATTTT.

A word on this clonotype: A read error may account for a junction end that differs from germline. The J gene is TRBJ1-1, the V gene TRBV6-6; a weak D match, TRBD1 (5 bases). The CDR3 spans 13 residues. Germline V lookup: CDR1 MNHNY, CDR2 SVGAGI (reference sequence). The CDR3 reads CACRSTENTEAFF. CDR3 DNA sequence: TGTGCCTGCAGGTCGACAGAGAACACTGAAGCTTTCTTT.

This clonotype was counted many times. The rearrangement uses TRBV19 and TRBJ1-1, with D unresolved. Germline V gene data show CDR1 as LNHDA and CDR2 as SQIVND (reference sequence). The CDR3 totals 15 residues. V was pared by 7 bases and J by 1 base, with 16 bases between. The CDR3 loop is CASTLGHTRNTEAFF. The CDR3 DNA follows: TGTGCCAGTACCCTCGGGCACACACGGAACACTGAAGCTTTCTTT.

This clonotype has ten or more counts. The chain couples TRBV6-5 to TRBJ1-1; maybe TRBD1 (5 bases). The CDR3 has 16 residues. Germline V gives CDR1 MNHEY, CDR2 SVGAGI. Trimming took off 5 bases at V and 2 bases at J, with 18 bases between the two ends. The CDR3 loop is CASSPSPGTANTEAFF. In DNA, the CDR3 is TGTGCCAGCAGTCCCTCGCCCGGGACGGCTAACACTGAAGCTTTCTTT.

This clonotype was picked up many times. The V gene is TRBV11-2, the J gene TRBJ2-7, with D possibly being TRBD2 (6 bases). The germline gives CDR1 SGHAT, CDR2 FQNNGV. Deletions cut 0 bases from V and 5 bases from J, with 14 bases between. This CDR3 is built from 15 residues. Written as DNA, the CDR3 is TGTGCCAGCAGCTTAGAGGGTCTAGCGAACCACGAGCAGTACTTC. As protein: CASSLEGLANHEQYF.

The V call is TRBV10-3, the J call TRBJ2-7; TRBD1 is a possible D gene (5 bases). This CDR3 has 16 residues. V was cut by 1 base and J by 0 bases, with 13 bases left in between. Germline CDR1 and CDR2: ENHRY and SYGVKD. CDR3 region: CAISEWGRADSYEQYF. CDR3 sequence (DNA): TGTGCCATCAGTGAGTGGGGCAGGGCCGACTCCTACGAGCAGTACTTC.

On this clonotype: A much larger clone differs by one base, so this may be a read error. V is TRBV12-3 or TRBV12-4 and J is TRBJ2-7; the D gene is possibly TRBD1 (5 bases). CDR3 length: 14 amino acids. V shed 5 bases and J shed 0 bases, with 11 bases lying between them. The CDR3 protein is CASSHGHRSYEQYF. CDR3 nucleotide sequence: TGTGCCAGCAGTCATGGACACCGCTCCTACGAGCAGTACTTC.

With respect to this clonotype: In this CDR3 the conserved last residue, phenylalanine or tryptophan, is missing, so a read error is likely. The DNA is left out, because the CDR3 cannot be placed on it with certainty; the CDR3 is given as TCRdb lists it. This chain uses TRBV9 with TRBJ2-2. Germline loops: CDR1 SGDLS, CDR2 YYNGEE. The CDR3 spans 15 residues, counting both ends. CDR3 in amino acids: CASSVAWRNTGELTP.

The chain employs TRBV5-1 and TRBJ2-7; D assignment may be TRBD1 or TRBD2 (5 bases each). V gave up 0 bases and J gave up 0 bases, with 13 bases separating them. The CDR3 has 16 residues. Germline values: CDR1 SGHRS, CDR2 YFSETQ. In DNA form, the CDR3 reads TGCGCCAGCAGCTTGGGGGACCCCCAGACCTCCTACGAGCAGTACTTC. Translation: CASSLGDPQTSYEQYF.

This clonotype was detected a few times. The rearrangement joins TRBV10-3 to TRBJ2-2, with 15 bases matching TRBD2. This CDR3 is built from 16 residues. The V and J ends lost 6 bases and 6 bases, in that order; junction bases with no gene match: 5. Germline CDR1 and CDR2: ENHRY and SYGVKD. CDR3 loop: CAIRGLAGGAAGELFF. The CDR3, as DNA: TGTGCCATCAGGGGACTAGCGGGAGGAGCCGCCGGGGAGCTGTTTTTT.